This TCR beta chain comes out of a study of T cell responses to AZD1222 COVID-19 vaccine listed by TCRdb under 2021. In terms of the full investigation: AZD1222 recipients whose second dose came at about 4 weeks and those whose second dose came at about 12 weeks were combined into one group, since spike-specific TCR depth and breadth did not differ between the two schedules. A total of over 230 trial participants underwent TCR sequencing, of whom approximately 200 had received two doses of AZD1222 and some 25 had received two doses of the MenACWY control vaccine. Trial participants were enrolled by age into subgroups of 18-55, 56-69 and 70-plus years, and about 150, 27 and 61 TCR-sequenced participants, respectively, were included in these subgroups. General findings and caveats noted by the study authors: Reportedly, almost half of the unique spike-specific TCRs recognized epitopes lying outside the regions that are mutated in the B.1.351 and B.1.1.7 variants. In the small 56-69-year group, the increase in depth fell short of significance, most likely because of low power. Because no day 14 peak-response samples were available, repertoires were characterized only after the peak T cell response. The vaccine-associated CD4 TCRs covered the entire spike protein, and the dominant responses fell in regions 160-218 and 743-854. Conclusions about previously exposed vaccinees are limited because only six or seven AZD1222 recipients were SARS-CoV-2 seropositive at baseline. Spike-specific TCR breadth and depth rose significantly after two AZD1222 doses compared with day 0 and with MenACWY recipients. Participants were mostly white British, with more females than males. The authors suggested clonal diversity may have been underestimated.

The V and J ends are trimmed by 6 bases and 0 bases, leaving 15 bases between them. Including cysteine and phenylalanine, the CDR3 has 14 amino acids. The DNA shown is the 42-base CDR3, in frame from base 1. From the germline V gene, CDR1 is SQVTM and CDR2 is ANQGSEA. The time point label for this specimen denotes: baseline before first vaccination. The vaccinee samples were drawn from two UK trials, COV001 and COV002, one of which was a single-blind randomized controlled phase 2/3 trial testing AZD1222 (ChAdOx1 nCoV-19) in healthy adults. For TCRbeta chain sequencing, PBMC samples were collected from trial participants at day 0 and at day 28 after the second dose. The CDR3 regions of human TCRbeta chains were subjected to immunosequencing. As for the authors' bioinformatics: TCRs in the repertoires were matched against a reference library of SARS-CoV-2-specific TCRs that had been generated with the MIRA antigen-specificity platform. Breadth was defined as the fraction of unique TCRs that were SARS-CoV-2-associated. Depth was defined as the fraction of total T cells that were SARS-CoV-2-associated. Using the MIRA data, every spike-specific TCR was mapped to the spike region that the TCR reacted to and assigned to either a CD4 or a CD8 class. Log10-transformed breadth and depth values were compared by one-way ANOVA with Sidak's multiple comparisons tests. TCRdb took this table from immuneACCESS and kept in-frame rearrangements with V and J called. Such tables lack part of the clones; where checked against another copy, unresolved V genes explain under half of the gap, and the rest is unexplained. For V, J and clone size, that table is used; D and trimming come from the DNA. The sample table holds roughly 95,000 clones, of which 70% to 90% were seen once. About 2.9% of the sample rests with the top ten.

A note on this clone: The clone's antigen remains unknown. Base qualities are not at hand, and no much larger clone is one base apart.

The source is an adult in good health. The chain links TRBV29-1 with TRBJ2-7; the D gene is perhaps TRBD1, from 6 matching bases. Sequencing was performed on peripheral blood, taken on day 0 of AZD1222 vaccination. DNA sequence: TGCAGCGTAGGAGACAGGTTCGGCTCCTACGAGCAGTACTTC. This yields the protein CSVGDRFGSYEQYF.